The rows below give T cell receptor beta chains drawn from one sample of a study of T cells in Graves' hyperthyroidism and ophthalmopathy. TCRdb reprocessed the multiplex PCR reads via MiXCR and lists one record per CDR3 protein. The sample shows around 290,000 distinct CDR3 sequences, over 15% of them seen only once. Sequencing was performed on blood. These receptors all stem from a woman aged 60 to 75 with Graves' ophthalmopathy. Both conserved end residues are part of each CDR3. Fields, in order: D gene, V gene, clone size, J gene, CDR3 DNA, CDR3 protein. A D gene is named only where the DNA matches it firmly. Size is omitted from some rows. Given values are once, few, many or a class for expanded clones.

NA	TRBV10-3	many	TRBJ2-7	TGTGCCATCAGTGACCAGCGGACTACCTACGAGCAGTACTTC	CAISDQRTTYEQYF
NA	TRBV10-3	NA	TRBJ1-6	TGTGCCATCAGCCGAGACAGGAATTCACCCCTCCACTTT	CAISRDRNSPLHF
NA	TRBV6-1	few	TRBJ1-1	TGTGCCACCGGACTCCCATCCATGAACACTGAAGCTTTCTTT	CATGLPSMNTEAFF
NA	TRBV10-2	few	TRBJ2-7	TGCGCCAGCACCGATGGGCGCGAGCAGTACTTC	CASTDGREQYF
NA	TRBV20-1	NA	TRBJ2-4	TGCAGTGCTTGGGGGGGGCCCGGGGCCGAGAAAAACATTCAGTACTTC	CSAWGGPGAEKNIQYF
NA	TRBV20-1	many	TRBJ2-7	TGCAGTGCTAGAGAGCCTTACAGTTCCTACGAGCAGTACTTC	CSAREPYSSYEQYF
NA	TRBV7-2	many	TRBJ1-3	TGTGCCAGCAGCTTACAATCAGGGAACTCTGGAAACACCATATATTTT	CASSLQSGNSGNTIYF
NA	TRBV5-1	many	TRBJ2-3	TGCGCCAGCAGACCTGAGGGATGGTCAGATACGCAGTATTTT	CASRPEGWSDTQYF
TRBD1	TRBV20-1	many	TRBJ2-5	TGCAGTGCTAGGACAGGGGGCTTGGAGACCCAGTACTTC	CSARTGGLETQYF
NA	TRBV5-1	many	TRBJ1-1	TGCGCCAGCAGCTTGGCCGGGCCTAACACTGAAGCTTTCTTT	CASSLAGPNTEAFF
TRBD2	TRBV6-1	NA	TRBJ2-1	TGTGCCAGCAGTGAAACTAGCGGGAGGGCCTGGAATGAGCAGTTCTTC	CASSETSGRAWNEQFF
NA	TRBV6-5	NA	TRBJ2-7	TGTGCCAGCAGTTACGGGTATCGCAGGACTCCGTCCTACGAGCAGTACTTC	CASSYGYRRTPSYEQYF
NA	TRBV27	many	TRBJ1-2	TGTGCCAGCAGTTTAGTAGTGAATAATGGCTACACCTTC	CASSLVVNNGYTF
NA	TRBV2	many	TRBJ2-2	TGTGCCAGCACTGGGGGGCAGGTTCTAAGCGGGGAGCTGTTTTTT	CASTGGQVLSGELFF
NA	TRBV5-1	many	TRBJ2-1	TGTGCCAGCAGCCTAGGACAGCACAATGAGCAGTTCTTC	CASSLGQHNEQFF
NA	TRBV29-1	NA	TRBJ2-1	TGCAGCGCCGCGGAAGCGGTTGAGCAGTTCTTC	CSAAEAVEQFF
NA	TRBV12-3/TRBV12-4	many	TRBJ2-2	TGTGCCAGCAGTTTATACAGGGTTTCCGGGGAGCTGTTTTTT	CASSLYRVSGELFF
TRBD1	TRBV9	NA	TRBJ2-3	TGTGCCAGCAGCGTAGGAAGGGGGCCACTCACAGATACGCAGTATTTT	CASSVGRGPLTDTQYF
NA	TRBV2	many	TRBJ1-5	TGTGCCAGCAGTGAGGCAGGGAGCTATCAGCCCCAGCATTTT	CASSEAGSYQPQHF
NA	TRBV5-6	NA	TRBJ2-6	TGTGCCAGCAGCTTGGGACCCACGCCCAGCTCTGGGGCCAACGTCCTGACTTTC	CASSLGPTPSSGANVLTF
NA	TRBV30	many	TRBJ1-4	TGTGCCTGGAGTGTACTAGGTGAAAAACTGTTTTTT	CAWSVLGEKLFF
NA	TRBV7-3	NA	TRBJ2-5	TGTGCCAGCAGCTTATGGGCGGATCCTAACCAAGAGACCCAGTACTTC	CASSLWADPNQETQYF
NA	TRBV29-1	many	TRBJ1-1	TGCAGCGTTGGTCTTACGGCGAACACTGAAGCTTTCTTT	CSVGLTANTEAFF
NA	TRBV3-1	many	TRBJ1-1	TGTGCCAGCAGCCCCACCTTGGAAGTCACTGAAGCTTTCTTT	CASSPTLEVTEAFF
TRBD1	TRBV19	NA	TRBJ1-2	TGTGCCAGTAGCGGACAGGGGGCGCGTATGGGTGACTATGGCTACACCTTC	CASSGQGARMGDYGYTF
NA	TRBV12-3/TRBV12-4	many	TRBJ1-5	TGTGCCAGCAACCGGGACGCAGGTCAGCCCCAGCATTTT	CASNRDAGQPQHF
NA	TRBV6-1	NA	TRBJ2-7	TGTGCCAGCAGTCCGGGACATGCAAGCTACGAGCAGTACTTC	CASSPGHASYEQYF
TRBD2	TRBV7-7	NA	TRBJ2-3	TGTGCTAGCAGATCACTAGCGGGAGAGTGGAACACAGATACGCAGTATTTT	CASRSLAGEWNTDTQYF
NA	TRBV10-3	few	TRBJ1-2	TGTGCCATCAGTGGGACAGCAACTAACTATGGCTACACCTTC	CAISGTATNYGYTF
NA	TRBV24-1	NA	TRBJ2-2	TGTGCCGCCAGTGACCTTAGCGGAGCGAACACCGGGGAGCTGTTTTTT	CAASDLSGANTGELFF
NA	TRBV12-3/TRBV12-4	NA	TRBJ2-2	TGTGCCAGCAGCATCATGGCTTGGGGGGACACCGGGGAGCTGTTTTTT	CASSIMAWGDTGELFF
TRBD2	TRBV7-2	many	TRBJ2-3	TGTGCCAGCAGCTCGCTAGGACTAGCGGCCACAGATACGCAGTATTTT	CASSSLGLAATDTQYF
NA	TRBV20-1	NA	TRBJ2-1	TGCAGTGCCGGGGCCAACAATGAGCAGTTCTTC	CSAGANNEQFF
TRBD1	TRBV27	NA	TRBJ1-2	TGTGCCAGCACAAACACAGGGGAAGGGGGCTACACCTTC	CASTNTGEGGYTF
NA	TRBV18	NA	TRBJ2-2	TGTGCCAGCTCACCACTAGTTGGAGACACCGGGGAGCTGTTTTTT	CASSPLVGDTGELFF
NA	TRBV29-1	NA	TRBJ1-1	TGCAGCGTTGTTAAAACAGGGTGGAGGAACACTGAAGCTTTCTTT	CSVVKTGWRNTEAFF
TRBD2	TRBV5-1	NA	TRBJ2-5	TGCGCCAGCAGCTTGAGCGGGAACTACCAAGAGACCCAGTACTTC	CASSLSGNYQETQYF
NA	TRBV10-3	many	TRBJ1-1	TGTGCCATCGGGGGCGACCCCGGTAGAGGTATCACTGAAGCTTTCTTT	CAIGGDPGRGITEAFF
NA	TRBV29-1	NA	TRBJ2-3	TGCAGCGTTGAAGATCCGGCCACAGATACGCAGTATTTT	CSVEDPATDTQYF
NA	TRBV29-1	NA	TRBJ2-2	TGCAGCGCTTACACCCCCCGACGGTATAACACCGGGGAGCTGTTTTTT	CSAYTPRRYNTGELFF
NA	TRBV12-5	few	TRBJ2-7	TGTGCTAGTGGTTTGGCGGGGACAGAGCAGTACTTC	CASGLAGTEQYF
NA	TRBV6-2/TRBV6-3	NA	TRBJ2-7	TGTGCCAGCCGCGAACGGGGAGACCCCTACGAGCAGTACTTC	CASRERGDPYEQYF
NA	TRBV6-1	many	TRBJ1-5	TGTGCCAGCAGTGAAGTTTGGCGTAGCAATCAGCCCCAGCATTTT	CASSEVWRSNQPQHF
TRBD1	TRBV19	NA	TRBJ2-7	TGTGCCAGTAGCCAGACAGGGGAAACATCCTACGAGCAGTACTTC	CASSQTGETSYEQYF
NA	TRBV19	NA	TRBJ1-1	TGTGCCAGTAGTATACTGGCGTTGAACACTGAAGCTTTCTTT	CASSILALNTEAFF
NA	TRBV6-1	few	TRBJ2-3	TGTGCCAGCAGAACAGGCGAGGGAGATACGCAGTATTTT	CASRTGEGDTQYF
NA	TRBV18	many	TRBJ2-5	TGTGCCAGCTCACCAGGGTCGGAAGAGACCCAGTACTTC	CASSPGSEETQYF
TRBD2	TRBV5-1	few	TRBJ2-2	TGCGCCAGCAGCTTCGGGACTAGCGGACCCACCGGGGAGCTGTTTTTT	CASSFGTSGPTGELFF
TRBD1	TRBV19	few	TRBJ1-4	TGTGCCAGTAGTAGGAGGGGGAGGGGGCCGGTCGAAAAACTGTTTTTT	CASSRRGRGPVEKLFF
NA	TRBV4-2	NA	TRBJ1-1	TGTGCCAGCAGCCAAGAAGTCGGAGAGTCGCGGGCTTTCTTT	CASSQEVGESRAFF
TRBD2	TRBV9	once	TRBJ2-2	TGTGCCAGCAGCCCTCGGGTAAAGGAGCTAGCGGGAGAAGCCGGGGAGCTGTTTTTT	CASSPRVKELAGEAGELFF
NA	TRBV9	NA	TRBJ2-1	TGTGCCAGCAACCCGGGAGCATACTACAATGAGCAGTTCTTC	CASNPGAYYNEQFF
TRBD1	TRBV6-1	NA	TRBJ1-3	TGTGCCAGCACTGCAGGGGGCCTTGGAAACACCATATATTTT	CASTAGGLGNTIYF
NA	TRBV30	NA	TRBJ2-6	TGTGCCTGGAGACGGAAACAGGGCACTGGGGCCAACGTCCTGACTTTC	CAWRRKQGTGANVLTF
NA	TRBV14	NA	TRBJ2-1	TGTGCCAGCAGCCTTGATCTGAACAATGAGCAGTTCTTC	CASSLDLNNEQFF
NA	TRBV5-1	many	TRBJ1-1	TGCGCCAGCAGCCCGAGGGCCCTCGGGGACACTGAAGCTTTCTTT	CASSPRALGDTEAFF
TRBD2	TRBV14	many	TRBJ2-7	TGTGCCAGCAGCCGACGGTGGAGCGGGAGGGCCGAGCAGTACTTC	CASSRRWSGRAEQYF
TRBD1	TRBV5-1	many	TRBJ1-5	TGCGCCAGCAGCCCGGGGGACAGTAATAGCAATCAGCCCCAGCATTTT	CASSPGDSNSNQPQHF
NA	TRBV4-3	NA	TRBJ2-3	TGCGCCAGCAGCCAAGATGTGGGGACAGATACGCAGTATTTT	CASSQDVGTDTQYF